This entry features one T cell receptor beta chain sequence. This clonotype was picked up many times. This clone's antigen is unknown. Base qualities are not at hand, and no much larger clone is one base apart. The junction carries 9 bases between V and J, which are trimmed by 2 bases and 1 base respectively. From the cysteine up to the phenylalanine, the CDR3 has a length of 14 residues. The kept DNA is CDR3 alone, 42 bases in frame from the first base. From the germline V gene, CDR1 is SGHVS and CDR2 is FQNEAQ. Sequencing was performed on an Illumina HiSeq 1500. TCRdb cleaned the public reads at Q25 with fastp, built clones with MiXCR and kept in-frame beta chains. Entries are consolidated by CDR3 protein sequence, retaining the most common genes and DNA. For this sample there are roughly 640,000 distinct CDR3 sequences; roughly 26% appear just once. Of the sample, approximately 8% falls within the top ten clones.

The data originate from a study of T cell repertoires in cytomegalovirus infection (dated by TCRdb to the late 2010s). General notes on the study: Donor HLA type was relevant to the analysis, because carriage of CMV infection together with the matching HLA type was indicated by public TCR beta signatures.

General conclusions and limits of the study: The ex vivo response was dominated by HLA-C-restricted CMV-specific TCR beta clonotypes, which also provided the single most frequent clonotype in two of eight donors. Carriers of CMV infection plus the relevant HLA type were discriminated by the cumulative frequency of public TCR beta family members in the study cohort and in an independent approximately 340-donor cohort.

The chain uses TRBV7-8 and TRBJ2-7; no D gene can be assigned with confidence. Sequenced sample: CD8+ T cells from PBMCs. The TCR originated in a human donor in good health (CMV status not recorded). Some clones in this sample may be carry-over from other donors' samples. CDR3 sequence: CASSLRFNSYEQYF. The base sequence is TGTGCCAGCAGCTTACGTTTTAATTCCTACGAGCAGTACTTC.